The clone carrying this TCR beta chain occurred many times. The data belong to a study of human T cells and chemical hapten exposure. V trimming: 5 bases; J trimming: 4 bases; junction bases outside the gene matches: 12. CDR3 length equals 16 residues. CDR1 is SEHNR and CDR2 is FQNEAQ in the germline V gene (reference sequence). TCRdb re-called the RACE reads with MiXCR, one entry per CDR3 protein. Among around 120,000 distinct CDR3 sequences listed, 12% were seen once. As to time point: patch test 1, 2 weeks after DPC sensitization. The treatment was: therapeutic diphenylcyclopropenone sensitization with weekly scalp DPC.

J is TRBJ1-2 and V is TRBV7-9; TRBD1 matches at 8 bases. Sequencing used whole blood, obtained in connection with sensitization to the hapten diphenylcyclopropenone (DPC). This receptor was obtained from a woman aged 45-60 years with alopecia areata. Some clones in this sample may be carry-over from other donors' samples. The CDR3 loop is CASSTQDRAIVYGYTF. The CDR3 DNA reads TGTGCCAGCAGCACCCAGGACAGGGCCATAGTCTATGGCTACACCTTC.